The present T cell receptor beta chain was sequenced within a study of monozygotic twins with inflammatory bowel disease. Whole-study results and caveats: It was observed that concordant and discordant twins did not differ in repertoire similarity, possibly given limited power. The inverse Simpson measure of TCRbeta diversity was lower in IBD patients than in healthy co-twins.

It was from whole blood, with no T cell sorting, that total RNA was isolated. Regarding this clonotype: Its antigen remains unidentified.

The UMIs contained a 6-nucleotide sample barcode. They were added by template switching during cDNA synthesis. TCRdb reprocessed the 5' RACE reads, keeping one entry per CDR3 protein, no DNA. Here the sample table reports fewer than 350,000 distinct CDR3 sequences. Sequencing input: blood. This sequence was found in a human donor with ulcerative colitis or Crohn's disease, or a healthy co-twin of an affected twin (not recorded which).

The CDR3 spells CASSQTSGVGTQGAFF. The chain has TRBV4-1 and TRBJ1-1. The CDR3 spans 16 residues. Germline V gene data show CDR1 as MGHRA and CDR2 as YSYEKL.